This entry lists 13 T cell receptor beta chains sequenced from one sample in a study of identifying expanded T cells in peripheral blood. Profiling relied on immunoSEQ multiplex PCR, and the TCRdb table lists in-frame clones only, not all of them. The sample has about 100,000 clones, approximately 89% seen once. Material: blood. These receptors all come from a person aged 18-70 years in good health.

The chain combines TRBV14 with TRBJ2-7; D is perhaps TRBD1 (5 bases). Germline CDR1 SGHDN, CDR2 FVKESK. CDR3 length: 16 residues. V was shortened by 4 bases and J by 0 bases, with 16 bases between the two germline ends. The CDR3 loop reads CASSLLGHKSSYEQYF. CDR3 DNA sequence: TGTGCCAGCAGCCTACTTGGACATAAGAGCTCCTACGAGCAGTACTTC.

DNA of the CDR3: TGTGCCAGCTCACCACAGGGCCGGGGAGCTGAAGCTTTCTTT. As protein: CASSPQGRGAEAFF. The gene calls are TRBV18 and TRBJ1-1; D remains ambiguous. Germline lookup yields CDR1 KGHSH and CDR2 LQKENI. The germline V and J ends were trimmed by 1 base and 6 bases, with 12 bases remaining between them. The CDR3 totals 14 residues.

CDR3 nucleotides: TGTGCCAGCTCACCGATAGGCGGGACAGGGGTCTACGAGCAGTACTTC. It translates to CASSPIGGTGVYEQYF. This chain connects TRBV18 to TRBJ2-7, with 10 bases matching TRBD1. The germline CDR1 and CDR2 sequences are KGHSH and LQKENI. The CDR3 has 16 residues. V lost 3 bases and J lost 3; bases outside the gene matches: 8.

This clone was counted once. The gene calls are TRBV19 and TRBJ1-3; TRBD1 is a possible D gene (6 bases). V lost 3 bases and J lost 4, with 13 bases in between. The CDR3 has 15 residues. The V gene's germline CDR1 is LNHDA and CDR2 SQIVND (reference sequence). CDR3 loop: CASSIFGGPGNTIYF. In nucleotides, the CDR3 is TGTGCCAGTAGTATTTTCGGGGGGCCAGGAAACACCATATATTTT.

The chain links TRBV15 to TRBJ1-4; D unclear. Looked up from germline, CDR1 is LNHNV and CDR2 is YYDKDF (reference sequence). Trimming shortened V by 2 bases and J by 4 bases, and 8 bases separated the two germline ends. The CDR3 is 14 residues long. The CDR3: CATSRLTSNEKLFF. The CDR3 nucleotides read TGTGCCACCAGCAGACTCACGAGTAATGAAAAACTGTTTTTT.

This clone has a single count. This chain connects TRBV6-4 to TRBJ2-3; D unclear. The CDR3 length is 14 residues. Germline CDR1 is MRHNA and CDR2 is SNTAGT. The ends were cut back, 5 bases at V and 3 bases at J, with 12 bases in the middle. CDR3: CASSQGRRTDTQYF. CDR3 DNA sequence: TGTGCCAGCAGTCAAGGGCGTCGGACAGATACGCAGTATTTT.

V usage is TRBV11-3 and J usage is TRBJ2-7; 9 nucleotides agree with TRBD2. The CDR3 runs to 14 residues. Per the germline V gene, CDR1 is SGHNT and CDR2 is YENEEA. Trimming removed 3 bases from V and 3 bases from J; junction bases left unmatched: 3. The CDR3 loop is CASSFYSGSYEQYF. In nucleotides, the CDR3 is TGTGCCAGCAGCTTCTATAGCGGGAGCTACGAGCAGTACTTC.

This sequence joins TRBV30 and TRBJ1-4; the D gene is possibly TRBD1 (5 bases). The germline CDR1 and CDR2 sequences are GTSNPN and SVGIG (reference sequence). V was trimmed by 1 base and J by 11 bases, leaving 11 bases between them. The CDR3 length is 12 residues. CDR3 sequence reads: CAWSGRGSKLFF. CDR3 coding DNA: TGTGCCTGGAGTGGAAGGGGTAGTAAACTGTTTTTT.

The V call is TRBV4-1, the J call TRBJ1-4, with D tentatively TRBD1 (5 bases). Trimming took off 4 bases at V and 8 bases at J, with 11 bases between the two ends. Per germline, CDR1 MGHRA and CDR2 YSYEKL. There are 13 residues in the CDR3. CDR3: CASSLSRGEKLFF. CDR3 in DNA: TGCGCCAGCAGCCTCAGCCGGGGCGAAAAACTGTTTTTT.

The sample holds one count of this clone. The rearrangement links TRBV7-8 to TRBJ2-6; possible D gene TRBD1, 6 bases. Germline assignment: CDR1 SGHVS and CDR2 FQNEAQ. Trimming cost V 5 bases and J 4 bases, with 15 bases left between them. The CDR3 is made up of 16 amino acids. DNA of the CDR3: TGTGCCAGCAGCGCCCCGACAGGAGACGGGGCCAACGTCCTGACTTTC. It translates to CASSAPTGDGANVLTF.

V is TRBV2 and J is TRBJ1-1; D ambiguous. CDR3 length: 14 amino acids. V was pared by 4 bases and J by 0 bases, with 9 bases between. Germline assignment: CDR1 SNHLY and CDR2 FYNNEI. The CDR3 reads CASSVSELNTEAFF. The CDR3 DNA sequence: TGTGCCAGCAGTGTTTCGGAGTTGAACACTGAAGCTTTCTTT. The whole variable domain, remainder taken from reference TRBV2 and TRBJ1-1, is EPEVTQTPSHQVTQMGQEVILRCVPISNHLYFYWYRQILGQKVEFLVSFYNNEISEKSEIFDDQFSVERPDGSNFTLKIRSTKLEDSAMYFCASSVSELNTEAFFGQGTRLTVV.

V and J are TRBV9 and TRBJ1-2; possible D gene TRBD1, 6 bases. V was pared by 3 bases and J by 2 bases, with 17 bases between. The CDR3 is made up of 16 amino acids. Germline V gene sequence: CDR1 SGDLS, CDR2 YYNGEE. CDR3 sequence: CASSARGPNFNYGYTF. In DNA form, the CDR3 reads TGTGCCAGCAGCGCTCGGGGGCCAAATTTCAACTATGGCTACACCTTC.

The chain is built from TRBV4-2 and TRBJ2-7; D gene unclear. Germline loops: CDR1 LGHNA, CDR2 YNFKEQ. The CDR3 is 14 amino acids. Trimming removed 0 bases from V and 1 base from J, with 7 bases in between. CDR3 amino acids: CASSQEWQSYEQYF. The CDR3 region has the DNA TGTGCCAGCAGCCAAGAATGGCAATCCTACGAGCAGTACTTC.